These 23 T cell receptor beta chains came from one sample sequenced in a study of T cells in Graves' hyperthyroidism and ophthalmopathy. Amplified TCR beta CDR3 regions came from RNA transcripts. The study used the HTBI primer set for a first-round RT-PCR of the TCR CDR3. One entry per CDR3 protein, called by TCRdb with MiXCR from the multiplex PCR reads. The table lists around 600,000 distinct CDR3 sequences, about 14% of them singletons, with less than 9% in the top ten. The specimen was blood. The source of these receptors is a woman between 18 and 29 years old with Graves' ophthalmopathy.

This clonotype was counted ten times or more. This sequence joins TRBV5-1 and TRBJ2-1, with D maybe TRBD2 (6 bases). The V and J ends lost 3 bases and 6 bases respectively, with 16 bases between them. This CDR3 region has 15 residues. Germline V CDR1 and CDR2: SGHRS, YFSETQ. The CDR3 DNA follows: TGCGCCAGCAGCTGGACGGGACTCTACGGCAATGAGCAGTTCTTC. Translating it yields CASSWTGLYGNEQFF.

In this sample, this clonotype turned up many times. This CDR3 is CSAKAKGGKGGYTF. The CDR3 nucleotides read TGCAGTGCTAAGGCGAAAGGGGGCAAGGGTGGCTACACCTTC. The rearrangement uses TRBV20-1 and TRBJ1-2; 7 bases map to TRBD1. V was pared by 4 bases and J by 7 bases, with 12 bases of the junction left unmatched. The CDR3 sequence is 14 residues long. Germline CDR1 is DFQATT and CDR2 is SNEGSKA (reference sequence).

This clonotype was counted at least ten times. J is TRBJ2-5 and V is TRBV12-3 or TRBV12-4; D may match TRBD1 or TRBD2 (5 bases each). The CDR3 runs 14 residues. V lost 5 bases and J 3 bases, leaving 13 bases between the germline ends. CDR3 sequence: CASSRRDGEETQYF. CDR3 DNA: TGTGCCAGCAGTCGCCGGGACGGAGAAGAGACCCAGTACTTC.

Many counts were recorded for this clonotype. The chain couples TRBV6-2 or TRBV6-3 to TRBJ2-7; 14 bases map to TRBD2. V lost 6 bases and J lost 3; bases outside the gene matches: 7. The CDR3 is 16 amino acids. From germline, CDR1 is MNHEY and CDR2 SVGEGT. The CDR3 region is CASSSGLAGGYYEQYF. The DNA of the CDR3 is TGTGCCAGCAGCTCTGGACTAGCGGGAGGTTACTACGAGCAGTACTTC.

This chain connects TRBV18 to TRBJ2-2; TRBD1 is a possible D gene (5 bases). V was trimmed by 3 bases and J by 4 bases, leaving 15 bases between them. This CDR3 spans 16 amino acids. CDR1 and CDR2 (germline): KGHSH, LQKENI. CDR3 nucleotide sequence: TGTGCCAGCTCACCGAAGAACCCCACAGGCACCGGGGAGCTGTTTTTT. It yields the protein CASSPKNPTGTGELFF.

This clonotype was seen more than once but under ten times. The chain's CDR3 is CASSQVGLASYNEQFF. The DNA for the CDR3 is TGTGCCAGCAGCCAAGTGGGACTAGCGTCTTACAATGAGCAGTTCTTC. The rearrangement links TRBV14 to TRBJ2-1; 10 positions agree with TRBD2. The V gene end was trimmed by 1 base and the J gene end by 4 bases; junction bases not matched to a gene: 4. The CDR3 length is 16 residues. CDR1 is SGHDN and CDR2 is FVKESK in the germline V gene.

The chain links TRBV9 to TRBJ1-5; TRBD1 might be the D (6 bases). This CDR3 comprises 15 residues. Trimming cost V 2 bases and J 4 bases, with 13 bases left between them. Germline assignment: CDR1 SGDLS and CDR2 YYNGEE. In nucleotides, the CDR3 is TGTGCCAGCAGCGTGGGGGGGGCGCGTAATCAGCCCCAGCATTTT. Translating gives CASSVGGARNQPQHF.

The rearrangement joins TRBV12-3 or TRBV12-4 to TRBJ2-5; 10 nucleotides agree with TRBD1. The CDR3 sequence is 15 residues long. V lost 5 bases to trimming and J lost 3 bases; unmatched junction nucleotides: 6. CDR3 sequence (DNA): TGTGCCAGCAGTGGGGTCGGGACAGGGGAAGAGACCCAGTACTTC. Translating gives CASSGVGTGEETQYF.

The chain recombines TRBV6-9 with TRBJ1-6, with D possibly being TRBD1 (5 bases). The CDR3 sequence is 13 residues long. With 7 bases removed from V and 10 bases from J, the gap between germline ends came to 14 bases. The V gene's germline CDR1 is MNHGY and CDR2 SVAAGI. CDR3 protein: CASTLGGWSPLHF. The CDR3 DNA reads TGTGCCAGCACTTTGGGGGGATGGTCACCCCTCCACTTT.

J is TRBJ2-5 and V is TRBV9, with 10 bases fitting TRBD1. Germline assignment: CDR1 SGDLS and CDR2 YYNGEE. V shed 3 bases, J shed 12 bases, and the junction held 8 bases outside the gene matches. The CDR3 is 13 amino acids. For the CDR3, the DNA is TGTGCCAGCAGCGCCGAGGGGACAGGGGTAAAGTACTTC. This translates into CASSAEGTGVKYF.

This clonotype was seen at least ten times. DNA of the CDR3: TGTGCCACCGCGGTAGCGAGGAGTGAGCAGTTCTTC. It translates to CATAVARSEQFF. The chain carries TRBV24-1 and TRBJ2-1; tentative D call: TRBD2 (5 bases). From germline, CDR1 is KGHDR and CDR2 SFDVKD. V lost 9 bases and J 9 bases, leaving 14 bases between the germline ends. The length of the CDR3 is 12 residues.

The V gene is TRBV27, the J gene TRBJ1-1, with D possibly matching TRBD1 (5 bases). This CDR3 spans 12 amino acids. Germline loops: CDR1 MNHEY, CDR2 SMNVEV (reference sequence). Trimming removed 5 bases from V and 11 bases from J, with 15 bases in between. The DNA for the CDR3 is TGTGCCAGCAGTACGGGGGGGAATGAGGCTTTCTTT. Protein product: CASSTGGNEAFF.

This clonotype showed up many times. The chain carries TRBV5-1 and TRBJ1-2; 9 nucleotides align to TRBD1. Germline-derived CDR1 and CDR2 are SGHRS and YFSETQ. The CDR3 has 15 amino acids. With V trimmed by 4 bases and J by 8 bases, 12 bases remained unmatched. CDR3 loop: CASSPHQTGGSGYTF. Here the CDR3 DNA reads TGCGCCAGCAGCCCTCACCAGACAGGGGGATCAGGCTACACCTTC.

This clonotype appeared many times. This chain joins TRBV6-1 and TRBJ2-7; 7 nucleotides match TRBD1. The CDR3 consists of 16 residues. Per the germline V gene, CDR1 is MNHNS and CDR2 is SASEGT. Unmatched junction bases numbered 14, after V lost 6 bases and J lost 3 bases. The CDR3 DNA sequence: TGTGCCAGCAGCGTCACAGGGGTCCTACAAAGCTACGAGCAGTACTTC. Translating it yields CASSVTGVLQSYEQYF.

This clonotype has ten or more counts. The chain recombines TRBV5-1 with TRBJ1-4; D not certain. The CDR3 totals 15 residues. Germline V lookup: CDR1 SGHRS, CDR2 YFSETQ. Trimming removed 4 bases from V and 7 bases from J, with 17 bases in between. CDR3 DNA sequence: TGCGCCAGCAGCCCTGGCCGGACCGCGAGTGAAAAACTGTTTTTT. It codes for CASSPGRTASEKLFF.

This clonotype was observed at least ten times. The CDR3 protein is CAWSPLTDTQYF. DNA for the CDR3: TGTGCCTGGAGTCCACTCACAGATACGCAGTATTTT. The chain employs TRBV30 and TRBJ2-3; no reliable D call. V was pared by 2 bases and J by 2 bases, with 5 bases between. The CDR3 runs to 12 residues. Germline V gene lookup returns CDR1 GTSNPN and CDR2 SVGIG (reference sequence).

This clonotype was seen a handful of times. This sequence joins TRBV5-1 and TRBJ1-4; D ambiguous. The CDR3 loop spans 14 amino acids. CDR1 is SGHRS, CDR2 YFSETQ, per germline. V dropped 4 bases and J dropped 3 bases, with 10 bases sitting between them. The CDR3 DNA reads TGCGCCAGCAGCCCCGACTGGCCTAATGAAAAACTGTTTTTT. Translated: CASSPDWPNEKLFF.

The chain combines TRBV19 with TRBJ2-7, with D tentatively TRBD1 (6 bases). CDR1 is LNHDA and CDR2 is SQIVND in the germline V gene (reference sequence). This CDR3 contains 13 residues. V dropped 1 base and J dropped 7 bases, with 11 bases sitting between them. The CDR3 region is CASSIGGRQEQYF. The CDR3 nucleotides read TGTGCCAGTAGTATAGGGGGGCGCCAGGAGCAGTACTTC.

This chain connects TRBV14 to TRBJ2-1; 11 bases align to TRBD1. The V gene end was trimmed by 0 bases and the J gene end by 6 bases; junction bases not matched to a gene: 16. The CDR3 runs 20 residues. In germline, CDR1 is SGHDN, CDR2 FVKESK. The CDR3, as DNA: TGTGCCAGCAGCCAAGATACTATCCCCTCCCGGACAGGGGGCTTCAATGAGCAGTTCTTC. This gives the protein CASSQDTIPSRTGGFNEQFF.

The chain couples TRBV11-3 to TRBJ1-5; TRBD1 aligns across 8 bases. Trimming at V came to 5 bases and at J to 2 bases, leaving 20 bases not matched to a gene. The CDR3 contains 20 residues. Germline V CDR1 and CDR2: SGHNT, YENEEA. The CDR3 nucleotides are TGTGCCAGCAGCCGAAGGGCCTTCTACTCTCAGGGGGCTGGCAATCAGCCCCAGCATTTT. It encodes CASSRRAFYSQGAGNQPQHF.

This chain connects TRBV15 to TRBJ2-1; 13 positions match TRBD2. Trimming took 0 bases from V and 7 from J; bases not matched to a gene: 15. The germline V gene has CDR1 LNHNV and CDR2 YYDKDF (reference sequence). The CDR3 contains 20 residues. The CDR3 DNA reads TGTGCCACCAGCAGAGAAACTAGCGGGAGGGCCTGGGGCACGAGAAATGAGCAGTTCTTC. This gives the protein CATSRETSGRAWGTRNEQFF.

There are a few counts of this clonotype. This chain joins TRBV6-1 and TRBJ2-7; D unclear. Trimming took off 7 bases at V and 3 bases at J, with 13 bases between the two ends. The CDR3 is 13 amino acids. From germline, CDR1 is MNHNS and CDR2 SASEGT. For the CDR3, the DNA is TGTGCCAGCAAGATTGGGCCTTACTACGAGCAGTACTTC. Residues: CASKIGPYYEQYF.

This clonotype was picked up many times. The chain recombines TRBV9 with TRBJ2-1; no firm D call. The germline V and J ends were trimmed by 0 bases and 0 bases, with 1 base remaining between them. The CDR3 length is 13 residues. Per germline, CDR1 SGDLS and CDR2 YYNGEE. The DNA for the CDR3 is TGTGCCAGCAGCGTAGACTCCTACAATGAGCAGTTCTTC. It yields the protein CASSVDSYNEQFF.